The 21 T cell receptor beta chains below were found in one sample sequenced in a study of cytomegalovirus exposure and HLA in healthy donors. The PCR employed 60 Vbeta primers together with 13 Jbeta primers. Only in-frame clones appear in the TCRdb table, and some are missing; sequencing was by immunoSEQ multiplex PCR. This sample has more than 150,000 clones, with 65% to 80% found just once. The specimen was PBMCs. The receptors come from a woman aged 25 to 39 in good health and CMV-seropositive.

About this clone: The same CDR3 can be traced to other DNA sequences in this sample. The V and J genes are TRBV7-2 and TRBJ1-6; 9 bases agree with TRBD1. This CDR3 contains 15 residues. Per germline, CDR1 SGHTA and CDR2 FQGNSA. The J segment lost 5 bases and the V segment lost 5 bases, leaving 4 bases of the junction unmatched. CDR3 in amino acids: CASSLGTGHNSPLHF. The CDR3 region has the DNA TGTGCCAGCAGCCTGGGGACAGGGCATAATTCACCCCTCCACTTT.

The genes are TRBV27 and TRBJ2-3; TRBD2 aligns across 11 bases. CDR1 is MNHEY, CDR2 SMNVEV, per germline (reference sequence). CDR3 size: 16 residues. Germline trimming cut 8 bases from V and 2 bases from J; bases unmatched to any gene: 9. Here the CDR3 DNA reads TGTGCCAGCTCACAGGGGACTAGCGGATACACAGATACGCAGTATTTT. Protein sequence: CASSQGTSGYTDTQYF.

In its sample, this clone was seen once. V gene TRBV28 combines with J gene TRBJ1-5; D uncertain. CDR3 length: 11 amino acids. The V and J ends lost 8 bases and 0 bases respectively, with 2 bases between them. CDR1 is MDHEN, CDR2 SYDVKM, per germline. CDR3 sequence (DNA): TGTGCCAGCTATAGCAATCAGCCCCAGCATTTT. It is translated as CASYSNQPQHF. Full variable domain (outside the CDR3, taken from reference TRBV28 and TRBJ1-5): DVKVTQSSRYLVKRTGEKVFLECVQDMDHENMFWYRQDPGLGLRLIYFSYDVKMKEKGDIPEGYSVSREKKERFSLILESASTNQTSMYLCASYSNQPQHFGDGTRLSIL.

This chain uses TRBV5-1 with TRBJ2-7, with TRBD2 matching 10 bases. Trimming at V came to 0 bases and at J to 6 bases, leaving 0 bases not matched to a gene. Germline loops: CDR1 SGHRS, CDR2 YFSETQ. This CDR3 spans 13 amino acids. CDR3 bases: TGCGCCAGCAGCTTGGGACTAGCGGGCGAGCAGTACTTC. Residues: CASSLGLAGEQYF.

This clone has just a few counts. The chain combines TRBV13 with TRBJ2-5, with 12 positions matching TRBD2. Germline V gene lookup returns CDR1 PRHDT and CDR2 FYEKMQ (reference sequence). With V trimmed by 7 bases and J by 3 bases, 6 bases remained unmatched. The CDR3 is 15 amino acids. The CDR3 coding sequence is TGTGCCAGCACTACGACTAGCGGGGGAGAAGAGACCCAGTACTTC. Translated: CASTTTSGGEETQYF.

This chain uses TRBV6-1 with TRBJ1-2; D remains unclear. From germline, CDR1 is MNHNS and CDR2 SASEGT. This CDR3 has 13 amino acids. Trimming cost V 4 bases and J 4 bases, with 10 bases left between them. The CDR3 loop is CASSVGVVYGYTF. The CDR3 coding sequence is TGTGCCAGCAGTGTCGGGGTGGTCTATGGCTACACCTTC.

This chain uses TRBV28 with TRBJ1-3; a possible D gene is TRBD1 (6 bases). V shed 4 bases and J shed 3 bases, with 13 bases lying between them. This CDR3 has 15 residues. CDR1 and CDR2 from the germline V gene are MDHEN and SYDVKM. The DNA of the CDR3 is TGTGCCAGCAGTTCCCCCGACAGGCGTGGAAACACCATATATTTT. Its translation: CASSSPDRRGNTIYF.

This chain joins TRBV28 and TRBJ1-5, with D unclear. CDR1 MDHEN and CDR2 SYDVKM come from the germline V gene. Trimming took 6 bases from V and 6 from J, leaving 15 bases between them. The CDR3 contains 14 residues. CDR3 sequence (DNA): TGTGCCAGCAGGACTGGGGAGGGTGTTCAGCCCCAGCATTTT. Its protein is CASRTGEGVQPQHF.

The rearrangement links TRBV2 to TRBJ1-5; the match to TRBD1 covers 7 bases. V shed 5 bases, J shed 5 bases, and the junction held 6 bases outside the gene matches. The CDR3 length is 14 residues. Germline CDR1 and CDR2: SNHLY and FYNNEI. CDR3 region: CASSQQGSYQPQHF. CDR3 DNA sequence: TGTGCCAGCAGTCAACAGGGGTCTTATCAGCCCCAGCATTTT.

The genes are TRBV9 and TRBJ2-7, with D perhaps TRBD2 (7 bases). The V gene's germline CDR1 is SGDLS and CDR2 YYNGEE. Trimming cost V 0 bases and J 7 bases, with 14 bases left between them. CDR3 length: 14 amino acids. CDR3 amino acids: CASSVERGGPEQYF. The CDR3 bases are TGTGCCAGCAGCGTAGAAAGGGGGGGACCGGAGCAGTACTTC.

The rearrangement uses TRBV4-3 and TRBJ2-1; D not resolved. Deletions cut 3 bases from V and 4 bases from J, with 22 bases between. The CDR3 has 18 residues. Germline CDR1 and CDR2: LGHNA and YSLEER. The CDR3 bases are TGCGCCAGCAGCCAGGGTTTTCTAGATTCCGCCAGTTACAATGAGCAGTTCTTC. This translates into CASSQGFLDSASYNEQFF.

This clone was picked up one time. Here the CDR3 reads CASSVYRDYGYTF. As DNA, the CDR3 is TGCGCCAGCAGTGTTTACAGGGACTATGGCTACACCTTC. The V gene is TRBV10-1, the J gene TRBJ1-2, with D maybe TRBD1 (6 bases). Trimming left V 4 bases short and J 3 bases short, with 9 bases between. Per the germline V gene, CDR1 is WNHNN and CDR2 is SYGVQD (reference sequence). This CDR3 contains 13 residues.

The chain recombines TRBV18 with TRBJ2-1, with 7 positions matching TRBD2. This CDR3 region has 14 residues. Germline trimming cut 6 bases from V and 7 bases from J; bases unmatched to any gene: 9. CDR1 KGHSH and CDR2 LQKENI come from the germline V gene. The DNA of the CDR3 is TGTGCCAGCTCTGGGAGGGACGAGAGGAATGAGCAGTTCTTC. The encoded protein is CASSGRDERNEQFF.

The table lists this clone with a few counts. CDR3 DNA sequence: TGTGCCAGCAGCTTGCGCGGCCGCCGTGAGCAGTTCTTC. Protein sequence: CASSLRGRREQFF. The chain couples TRBV5-6 to TRBJ2-1; D gene ambiguous. V was shortened by 1 base and J by 9 bases, with 11 bases between the two germline ends. The CDR3 contains 13 residues. The germline V gene encodes CDR1 SGHDT and CDR2 YYEEEE.

The chain joins TRBV5-1 to TRBJ1-3; 8 nucleotides match TRBD1. The CDR3 loop spans 16 amino acids. The V and J ends lost 9 bases and 0 bases, in that order; junction bases with no gene match: 11. Per germline, CDR1 SGHRS and CDR2 YFSETQ. The CDR3 sequence: CAIRQGILGSGNTIYF. The CDR3 region has the DNA TGCGCCATACGACAGGGGATTCTTGGCTCTGGAAACACCATATATTTT.

The J gene is TRBJ2-3, the V gene TRBV4-3, with 9 positions matching TRBD2. Germline V gene sequence: CDR1 LGHNA, CDR2 YSLEER. Trimming at V came to 0 bases and at J to 0 bases, leaving 10 bases not matched to a gene. The CDR3 is made up of 19 amino acids. CDR3 protein: CASSQDQAGGSGSTDTQYF. In nucleotides, the CDR3 is TGCGCCAGCAGCCAAGATCAAGCGGGGGGCAGCGGTAGCACAGATACGCAGTATTTT.

The chain carries TRBV6-5 and TRBJ1-5; 7 nucleotides line up with TRBD1. Trimming took 5 bases from V and 2 from J; bases not matched to a gene: 0. The CDR3 has 13 amino acids. Germline loops: CDR1 MNHEY, CDR2 SVGAGI. The CDR3 spells CASSTGGNQPQHF. The CDR3 nucleotides are TGTGCCAGCAGTACAGGGGGCAATCAGCCCCAGCATTTT.

The rearrangement joins TRBV10-3 to TRBJ2-1; D gene unclear. CDR1 is ENHRY and CDR2 is SYGVKD in the germline V gene. Deletions cut 5 bases from V and 10 bases from J, with 9 bases between. The CDR3 is made up of 11 amino acids. The DNA for the CDR3 is TGTGCCATCAGTTCAGGCCGGGAGCAGTTCTTC. Amino acids: CAISSGREQFF.

V is TRBV27 and J is TRBJ2-7, with 10 bases matching TRBD1. Germline lookup yields CDR1 MNHEY and CDR2 SMNVEV (reference sequence). Germline trimming cut 8 bases from V and 2 bases from J; bases unmatched to any gene: 9. The CDR3 covers 15 residues. The CDR3 reads CASRRGTGDAYEQYF. The CDR3 region has the DNA TGTGCCAGCCGTAGGGGGACAGGGGACGCCTACGAGCAGTACTTC.

This clone showed up just once. The J gene is TRBJ2-3, the V gene TRBV5-4; 13 bases map to TRBD2. With 3 bases clipped from V and 2 bases from J, the junction kept 3 bases outside the gene matches. Germline loops: CDR1 SGHNT, CDR2 YYREEE (reference sequence). The CDR3 contains 16 residues. The chain's CDR3 is CASSSGLAGYTDTQYF. In DNA form, the CDR3 reads TGTGCCAGCAGCTCGGGACTAGCGGGGTACACAGATACGCAGTATTTT.

This clone was seen a few times. The chain carries TRBV28 and TRBJ2-7; TRBD1 might be the D (6 bases). The V gene's germline CDR1 is MDHEN and CDR2 SYDVKM. The CDR3 has 13 amino acids. Trimming left V 9 bases short and J 3 bases short, with 15 bases between. CDR3 amino acids: CASTGKGRYEQYF. As DNA, the CDR3 is TGTGCCAGTACAGGGAAGGGACGCTACGAGCAGTACTTC.